This TCR beta chain was profiled in a study of cytomegalovirus exposure and HLA in healthy donors. Turning to the study itself: Later, an analysis reported that the 120 or so validation repertoires had used the same platform as the roughly 720 first-cohort repertoires.

Profiled with immunoSEQ multiplex PCR; TCRdb holds only in-frame clones, not every one. The sample has approximately 60,000 clones; about 93% are singletons. Broader study findings: Researchers counted 164 TCR beta chains as cytomegalovirus-associated. As was reported, the classifier diagnosed cytomegalovirus status with high specificity and sensitivity.

Germline loops: CDR1 SGHAT, CDR2 FQNNGV. This CDR3 has 17 amino acids. V trimming: 3 bases; J trimming: 3 bases; junction bases outside the gene matches: 12. With respect to this clone: Its target is not known.

What was sequenced was PBMCs. This receptor was identified in a man between 18 and 29 years old in good health and CMV-seronegative. The rearrangement links TRBV11-2 to TRBJ2-7; TRBD2 matches 9 bases. The CDR3 DNA follows: TGTGCCAGCAGCTTTACTAGCGGGCCAACGGCAATCTACGAGCAGTACTTC. Its protein product is CASSFTSGPTAIYEQYF.